What follows are 23 T cell receptor beta chains derived from one specimen sequenced in a study of cytotoxic CD8 clonotypes in ibrutinib-treated CLL (dated by TCRdb to about 2021). The library was obtained by the immunoSEQ multiplex PCR assay. In its TCRdb copy, this immuneACCESS table keeps in-frame sequences only and misses some clones. Where compared with another copy, unresolved V genes explain less than half of these, and the others have no known cause. This sample comprises 130,000 to 150,000 clones, roughly three quarters of them detected only once. In total, the top ten clones hold roughly 13% of the sample. Interpreted using the paper, the time point label stands for: 12 months on ibrutinib. The sample in question was PBMCs, obtained after 12 months of ibrutinib treatment. The receptor source for this set is a human donor with chronic lymphocytic leukemia.

This chain uses TRBV9 with TRBJ2-7, with D hard to call. V was clipped by 2 bases and J by 0 bases, with 3 bases between them. The CDR3 is made up of 12 amino acids. Germline lookup yields CDR1 SGDLS and CDR2 YYNGEE. The CDR3 DNA is TGTGCCAGCAGCGTCTACTCCTACGAGCAGTACTTC. Translation gives CASSVYSYEQYF.

V and J are TRBV7-7 and TRBJ2-2; the match to TRBD1 covers 7 bases. Per germline, CDR1 SSHAT and CDR2 FNYEAQ (reference sequence). This CDR3 is 17 amino acids long. V lost 5 bases, J lost 2 bases, and 11 bases stayed unmatched. The CDR3 nucleotides are TGTGCCAGCAGCACGAGTCCGGGACAGAGTAACACCGGGGAGCTGTTTTTT. Its protein is CASSTSPGQSNTGELFF. Based on the CDR3 plus reference TRBV7-7 and TRBJ2-2, the full variable domain is GAGVSQSPRYKVTKRGQDVTLRCDPISSHATLYWYQQALGQGPEFLTYFNYEAQPDKSGLPSDRFSAERPEGSISTLTIQRTEQRDSAMYRCASSTSPGQSNTGELFFGEGSRLTVL.

This clone occurred a few times. The chain is built from TRBV19 and TRBJ1-1, with a tentative D call TRBD1 (5 bases). This CDR3 spans 14 amino acids. Germline V gives CDR1 LNHDA, CDR2 SQIVND (reference sequence). V lost 4 bases to trimming and J lost 5 bases, with 14 bases between them. The CDR3, as DNA: TGTGCCAGTAGTACATCAGGGTTCCGGACTGAAGCTTTCTTT. Translation gives CASSTSGFRTEAFF.

V usage is TRBV4-3 and J usage is TRBJ2-3; 8 bases are shared with TRBD2. The CDR3 totals 16 residues. Per the germline V gene, CDR1 is LGHNA and CDR2 is YSLEER. The junction had 7 bases not matched to a gene; V was cut back by 1 base and J by 4 bases. The CDR3 spells CASSQVAAGVADTQYF. In DNA, the CDR3 is TGCGCCAGCAGCCAAGTAGCAGCGGGAGTGGCAGATACGCAGTATTTT.

J is TRBJ2-1 and V is TRBV6-6, with 10 bases matching TRBD2. Germline V gene sequence: CDR1 MNHNY, CDR2 SVGAGI (reference sequence). This CDR3 region has 15 residues. J was trimmed by 12 bases and V by 0 bases; bases with no gene match: 8. CDR3 region: CASSYSTASGSTQFF. Written as DNA, the CDR3 is TGTGCCAGCAGTTACTCGACCGCTAGCGGGAGCACGCAGTTCTTC.

The chain carries TRBV5-8 and TRBJ2-3, with a weak D call TRBD2 (5 bases). Germline loops: CDR1 SGHTS, CDR2 YDEGEE. Trimming removed 5 bases at V and 2 bases at J, with 12 bases between. The CDR3 has 14 amino acids. This CDR3 reads CASSHRDHTDTQYF. The CDR3 region has the DNA TGTGCCAGCAGTCACCGGGATCACACAGATACGCAGTATTTT.

V and J are TRBV7-9 and TRBJ2-1; 8 positions agree with TRBD1. The length of the CDR3 is 18 residues. The germline gives CDR1 SEHNR, CDR2 FQNEAQ (reference sequence). Losses at the gene ends were 3 bases for V and 1 base for J; bases not matched to a gene: 11. The CDR3 DNA sequence: TGTGCCAGCAGCTTTGTGACAGGGGCTCTTCGGTCCTACAATGAGCAGTTCTTC. Protein sequence: CASSFVTGALRSYNEQFF.

CDR3 nucleotides: TGTGCCAGCAGCCCCGCGGGTGGGTACAATGAGCAGTTCTTC. Protein: CASSPAGGYNEQFF. The chain couples TRBV11-2 to TRBJ2-1, with D possibly being TRBD2 (5 bases). Trimming pared 5 bases from V and 4 bases from J, leaving 12 bases between. This CDR3 is built from 14 residues. Germline CDR1 is SGHAT and CDR2 is FQNNGV.

The V gene is TRBV14, the J gene TRBJ2-7, with D perhaps matching TRBD1 or TRBD2 (5 bases each). This CDR3 has 15 residues. Germline CDR1 SGHDN, CDR2 FVKESK. V was pared by 5 bases and J by 2 bases, with 16 bases between. The CDR3 reads CASSYYRDGTYEQYF. The DNA for the CDR3 is TGTGCCAGCAGCTATTACCGGGACGGGACCTACGAGCAGTACTTC. Variable domain in full (rest from reference TRBV14 and TRBJ2-7): EAGVTQFPSHSVIEKGQTVTLRCDPISGHDNLYWYRRVMGKEIKFLLHFVKESKQDESGMPNNRFLAERTGGTYSTLKVQPAELEDSGVYFCASSYYRDGTYEQYFGPGTRLTVT.

The chain couples TRBV19 to TRBJ2-1; TRBD2 might be the D (5 bases). There are 14 residues in the CDR3. V lost 6 bases, J lost 6 bases, and 15 bases lay in between. Germline V gives CDR1 LNHDA, CDR2 SQIVND (reference sequence). The CDR3 spells CASSSALASNEQFF. Here the CDR3 DNA reads TGTGCCAGTAGCTCCGCGCTAGCTTCCAATGAGCAGTTCTTC.

This chain uses TRBV19 with TRBJ2-1; TRBD1 matches 11 bases. J gave up 8 bases and V 3 bases, and 3 bases lay outside the gene matches. This CDR3 is built from 14 residues. Germline CDR1 and CDR2: LNHDA and SQIVND (reference sequence). The CDR3 DNA follows: TGTGCCAGTAGTATGCGGGACAGGGGGGATGAGCAGTTCTTC. Residues: CASSMRDRGDEQFF. The complete variable domain, with remaining parts taken from reference TRBV19 and TRBJ2-1, reads DGGITQSPKYLFRKEGQNVTLSCEQNLNHDAMYWYRQDPGQGLRLIYYSQIVNDFQKGDIAEGYSVSREKKESFPLTVTSAQKNPTAFYLCASSMRDRGDEQFFGPGTRLTVL.

The V and J genes are TRBV6-5 and TRBJ1-2; weak D call: TRBD1 (6 bases). Germline CDR1 is MNHEY and CDR2 is SVGAGI. The CDR3 runs to 14 residues. Trimming removed 8 bases from V and 3 bases from J, with 16 bases in between. The chain's CDR3 is CASCPGEFHYGYTF. The CDR3 DNA reads as TGTGCCAGCTGCCCAGGGGAATTTCACTATGGCTACACCTTC.

The J gene is TRBJ2-7, the V gene TRBV15; 10 bases are a match to TRBD1. This CDR3 spans 14 amino acids. Germline V gene data show CDR1 as LNHNV and CDR2 as YYDKDF (reference sequence). V dropped 5 bases and J dropped 2; count of bases not matched to a gene: 3. In nucleotides, the CDR3 is TGTGCCACCAGCCTCGGACAGGGGGCCTACGAGCAGTACTTC. Its translation: CATSLGQGAYEQYF.

The chain employs TRBV7-9 and TRBJ2-7; TRBD1 might be the D (5 bases). The CDR3 totals 15 residues. The V end was cut by 4 bases, the J end by 2 bases, with 15 bases between. Germline values: CDR1 SEHNR, CDR2 FQNEAQ (reference sequence). For the CDR3, the DNA is TGTGCCAGCAGCTCCGCGGCAGGGCCCACCTACGAGCAGTACTTC. Translation: CASSSAAGPTYEQYF.

The CDR3 reads CSVEGQTRGEQYF. CDR3 in DNA: TGCAGCGTTGAAGGACAGACTCGGGGTGAGCAGTACTTC. The chain has TRBV29-1 and TRBJ2-7; D could derive from TRBD1 or TRBD2 (5 bases each). Between the trimmed V and J ends, which lost 1 base and 7 bases, there was a span of 14 bases. Germline V CDR1 and CDR2: SQVTM, ANQGSEA. The CDR3 spans 13 residues.

V and J are TRBV7-6 and TRBJ1-5, with D tentatively TRBD1 (5 bases). The CDR3 loop spans 15 amino acids. CDR1 SGHVS and CDR2 FNYEAQ come from the germline V gene. The germline V and J ends were trimmed by 5 bases and 4 bases, with 15 bases remaining between them. CDR3: CASSNADGANQPQHF. The CDR3 DNA reads as TGTGCCAGCAGCAACGCAGACGGGGCAAATCAGCCCCAGCATTTT. The full variable domain, rest sourced from reference TRBV7-6 and TRBJ1-5, is GAGVSQSPRYKVTKRGQDVALRCDPISGHVSLYWYRQALGQGPEFLTYFNYEAQQDKSGLPNDRFSAERPEGSISTLTIQRTEQRDSAMYRCASSNADGANQPQHFGDGTRLSIL.

The chain recombines TRBV5-4 with TRBJ2-1, with 15 bases that match TRBD2. The CDR3 is 16 amino acids. Germline V gene data show CDR1 as SGHNT and CDR2 as YYREEE (reference sequence). The junction had 9 bases not matched to a gene; V was cut back by 4 bases and J by 10 bases. The CDR3 spells CASSTGTSGRSREQFF. The CDR3 region has the DNA TGTGCCAGCAGCACTGGGACTAGCGGGAGGTCGAGGGAGCAGTTCTTC.

V is TRBV5-1 and J is TRBJ2-1; no firm D call. CDR1 SGHRS and CDR2 YFSETQ come from the germline V gene. With 4 bases removed from V and 0 bases from J, the gap between germline ends came to 11 bases. The CDR3 has 15 amino acids. CDR3 sequence: CASSPSRSSYNEQFF. DNA of the CDR3: TGCGCCAGCAGCCCGAGTAGAAGCTCCTACAATGAGCAGTTCTTC. The whole variable domain, remainder taken from reference TRBV5-1 and TRBJ2-1, is KAGVTQTPRYLIKTRGQQVTLSCSPISGHRSVSWYQQTPGQGLQFLFEYFSETQRNKGNFPGRFSGRQFSNSRSEMNVSTLELGDSALYLCASSPSRSSYNEQFFGPGTRLTVL.

This chain connects TRBV4-1 to TRBJ2-7, with TRBD2 as a possible D gene (6 bases). The V end lost 0 bases, the J end lost 2 bases, and 14 bases lay between the germline ends. Germline CDR1 and CDR2: MGHRA and YSYEKL. The CDR3 runs 16 residues. Here the CDR3 reads CASSQDESGGTYEQYF. The CDR3 bases are TGCGCCAGCAGCCAAGATGAATCCGGCGGGACCTACGAGCAGTACTTC.

The genes are TRBV4-1 and TRBJ2-7, with D hard to call. The germline V gene has CDR1 MGHRA and CDR2 YSYEKL. Trimming took 1 base from V and 6 from J, leaving 19 bases between them. CDR3 length: 16 amino acids. CDR3 loop: CASSQVTLGLSSEQYF. Here the CDR3 DNA reads TGCGCCAGCAGCCAAGTTACCCTGGGTCTGAGTAGCGAGCAGTACTTC.

The J gene is TRBJ2-7, the V gene TRBV5-8; TRBD1 agrees at 7 bases. Trimming removed 4 bases from V and 4 bases from J; junction bases left unmatched: 11. This CDR3 is built from 15 residues. The germline gives CDR1 SGHTS, CDR2 YDEGEE. CDR3 loop: CASSGGRTGIYEQYF. The CDR3 DNA reads TGTGCCAGCAGCGGGGGCAGGACAGGCATTTACGAGCAGTACTTC.

The J gene is TRBJ2-2, the V gene TRBV30; possible D gene TRBD1, 6 bases. Germline V CDR1 and CDR2: GTSNPN, SVGIG (reference sequence). The V and J ends lost 4 bases and 7 bases respectively, with 10 bases between them. The CDR3 is made up of 12 amino acids. The CDR3 nucleotides read TGTGCCTGGACCCCAGGGGTCGGGGAGCTGTTTTTT. This sequence encodes CAWTPGVGELFF.

This rearrangement joins TRBV29-1 to TRBJ1-3, with a tentative D call TRBD1 (6 bases). The CDR3 has 15 residues. V was clipped by 4 bases and J by 6 bases, with 19 bases between them. Germline lookup yields CDR1 SQVTM and CDR2 ANQGSEA. The CDR3 sequence: CSVGVAGAGSNTIYF. The CDR3 DNA follows: TGCAGCGTTGGTGTTGCGGGGGCGGGATCAAACACCATATATTTT. The full variable domain, rest sourced from reference TRBV29-1 and TRBJ1-3, is SAVISQKPSRDICQRGTSLTIQCQVDSQVTMMFWYRQQPGQSLTLIATANQGSEATYESGFVIDKFPISRPNLTFSTLTVSNMSPEDSSIYLCSVGVAGAGSNTIYFGEGSWLTVV.